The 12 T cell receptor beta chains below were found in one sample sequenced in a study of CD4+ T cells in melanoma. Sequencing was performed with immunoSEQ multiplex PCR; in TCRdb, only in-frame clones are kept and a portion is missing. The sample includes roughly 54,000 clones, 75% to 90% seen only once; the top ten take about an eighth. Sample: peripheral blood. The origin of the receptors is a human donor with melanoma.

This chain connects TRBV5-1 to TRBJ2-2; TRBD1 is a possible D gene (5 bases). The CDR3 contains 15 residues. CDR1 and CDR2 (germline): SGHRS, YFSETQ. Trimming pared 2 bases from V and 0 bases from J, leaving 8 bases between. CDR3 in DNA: TGCGCCAGCAGCTTCAACAGGCCGAACACCGGGGAGCTGTTTTTT. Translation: CASSFNRPNTGELFF.

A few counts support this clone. In DNA, the CDR3 is TGTGCCAGCAGCGTAGAGGGGGAAGTCGACGAGCAGTACTTC. It specifies CASSVEGEVDEQYF. The chain has TRBV9 and TRBJ2-7; D is perhaps TRBD1 (6 bases). The CDR3 is 14 residues long. The V and J ends lost 0 bases and 5 bases respectively, with 12 bases between them. Germline V gives CDR1 SGDLS, CDR2 YYNGEE.

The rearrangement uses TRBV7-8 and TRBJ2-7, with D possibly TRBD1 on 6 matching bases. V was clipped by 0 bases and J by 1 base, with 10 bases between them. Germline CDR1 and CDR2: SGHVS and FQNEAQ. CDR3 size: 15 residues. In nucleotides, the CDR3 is TGTGCCAGCAGCTTAGCGCCCGGACAGTCCTACGAGCAGTACTTC. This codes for CASSLAPGQSYEQYF.

CDR3 nucleotide sequence: TGCGCCAGCAGCCCGGCAGGGGCTTGGTACGAGCAGTACTTC. Protein product: CASSPAGAWYEQYF. The rearrangement links TRBV4-1 to TRBJ2-7; D is perhaps TRBD1 (6 bases). CDR1 and CDR2 (germline): MGHRA, YSYEKL. The CDR3 has 14 residues. Trimming took off 4 bases at V and 4 bases at J, with 14 bases between the two ends.

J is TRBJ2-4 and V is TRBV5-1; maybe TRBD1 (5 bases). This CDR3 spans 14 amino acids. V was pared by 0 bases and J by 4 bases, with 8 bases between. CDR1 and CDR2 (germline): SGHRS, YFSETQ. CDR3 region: CASSLGAGKNIQYF. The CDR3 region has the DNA TGCGCCAGCAGCTTGGGGGCAGGGAAAAACATTCAGTACTTC.

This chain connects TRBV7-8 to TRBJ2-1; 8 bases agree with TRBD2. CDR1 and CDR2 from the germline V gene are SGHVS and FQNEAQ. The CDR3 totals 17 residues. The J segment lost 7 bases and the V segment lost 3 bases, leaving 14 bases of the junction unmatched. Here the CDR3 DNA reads TGTGCCAGCAGCTTCTATGCTTTTACCGGGGGGGCTAATGAGCAGTTCTTC. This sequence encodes CASSFYAFTGGANEQFF.

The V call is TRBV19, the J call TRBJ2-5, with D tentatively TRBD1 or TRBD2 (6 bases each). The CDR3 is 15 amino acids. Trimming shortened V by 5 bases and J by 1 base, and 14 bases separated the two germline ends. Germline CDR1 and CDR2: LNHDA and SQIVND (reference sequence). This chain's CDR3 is CASSVSGASQETQYF. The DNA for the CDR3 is TGTGCCAGTAGTGTCTCGGGGGCCAGCCAAGAGACCCAGTACTTC.

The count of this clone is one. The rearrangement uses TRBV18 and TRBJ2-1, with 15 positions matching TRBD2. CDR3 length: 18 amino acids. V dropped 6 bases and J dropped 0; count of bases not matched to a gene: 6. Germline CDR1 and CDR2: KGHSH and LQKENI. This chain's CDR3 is CASSGTSGGHFSYNEQFF. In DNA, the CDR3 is TGTGCCAGCTCGGGGACTAGCGGGGGGCACTTCTCCTACAATGAGCAGTTCTTC.

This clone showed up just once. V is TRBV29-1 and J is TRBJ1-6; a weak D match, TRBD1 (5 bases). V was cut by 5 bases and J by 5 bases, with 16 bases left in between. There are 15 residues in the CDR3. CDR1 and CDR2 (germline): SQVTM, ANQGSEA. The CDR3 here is CSVTMGSGNNSPLHF. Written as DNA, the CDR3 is TGCAGCGTTACCATGGGGTCAGGGAATAATTCACCCCTCCACTTT.

The CDR3 coding sequence is TGTGCCAGCAGCCAGAACAGAGGGGGAGAAAAACTGTTTTTT. It is translated as CASSQNRGGEKLFF. This sequence joins TRBV7-9 and TRBJ1-4; D possibly corresponds to TRBD1 (6 bases). The V gene's germline CDR1 is SEHNR and CDR2 FQNEAQ (reference sequence). CDR3 length equals 14 residues. With 5 bases removed from V and 8 bases from J, the gap between germline ends came to 15 bases.

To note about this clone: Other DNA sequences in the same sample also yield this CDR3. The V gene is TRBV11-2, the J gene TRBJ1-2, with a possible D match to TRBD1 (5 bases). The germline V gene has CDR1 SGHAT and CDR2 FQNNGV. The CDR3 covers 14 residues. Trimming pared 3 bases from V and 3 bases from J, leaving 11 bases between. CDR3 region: CASSLGVGDYGYTF. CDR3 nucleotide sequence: TGTGCCAGCAGCTTGGGGGTCGGCGACTATGGCTACACCTTC.

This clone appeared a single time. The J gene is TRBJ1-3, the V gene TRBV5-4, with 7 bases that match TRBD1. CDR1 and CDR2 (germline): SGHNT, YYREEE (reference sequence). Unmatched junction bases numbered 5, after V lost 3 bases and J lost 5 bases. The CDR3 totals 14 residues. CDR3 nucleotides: TGTGCCAGCAGCTATACAGGGGCCCGAAACACCATATATTTT. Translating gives CASSYTGARNTIYF.